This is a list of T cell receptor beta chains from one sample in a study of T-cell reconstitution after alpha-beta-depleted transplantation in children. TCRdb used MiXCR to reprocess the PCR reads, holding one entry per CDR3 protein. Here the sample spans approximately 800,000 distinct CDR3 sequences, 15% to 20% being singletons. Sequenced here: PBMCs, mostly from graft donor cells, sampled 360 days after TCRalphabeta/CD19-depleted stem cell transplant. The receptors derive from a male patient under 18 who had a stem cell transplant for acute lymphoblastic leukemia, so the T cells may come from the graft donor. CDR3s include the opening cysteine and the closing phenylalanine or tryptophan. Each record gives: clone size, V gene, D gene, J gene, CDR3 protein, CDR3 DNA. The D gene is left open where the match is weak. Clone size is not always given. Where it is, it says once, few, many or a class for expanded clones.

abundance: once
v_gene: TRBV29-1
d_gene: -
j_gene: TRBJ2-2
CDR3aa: CSVDTRDGHTGELFF
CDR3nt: TGCAGCGTTGACACCCGGGACGGGCACACCGGGGAGCTGTTTTTT

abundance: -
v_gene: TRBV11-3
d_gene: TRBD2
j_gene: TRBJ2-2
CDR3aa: CASSTGLPTGELFF
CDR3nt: TGTGCCAGCAGCACGGGACTACCTACCGGGGAGCTGTTTTTT

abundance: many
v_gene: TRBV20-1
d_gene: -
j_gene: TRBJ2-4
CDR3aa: CSARGVAKNIQYF
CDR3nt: TGCAGTGCTAGAGGCGTAGCCAAAAACATTCAGTACTTC

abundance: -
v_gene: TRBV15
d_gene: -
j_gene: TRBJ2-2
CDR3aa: CATSRRSTGELFF
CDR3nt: TGTGCCACCAGCAGAAGAAGCACCGGGGAGCTGTTTTTT

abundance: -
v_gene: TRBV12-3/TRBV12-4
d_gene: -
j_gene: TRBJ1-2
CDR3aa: CASRPTDNYGYTF
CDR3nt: TGTGCCAGCAGGCCGACAGATAACTATGGCTACACCTTC

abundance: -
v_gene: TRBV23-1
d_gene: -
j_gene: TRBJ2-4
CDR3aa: CASSHLRQAQANDIQYF
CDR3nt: TGCGCCAGCAGTCACCTGCGACAGGCACAGGCTAACGACATTCAGTACTTC

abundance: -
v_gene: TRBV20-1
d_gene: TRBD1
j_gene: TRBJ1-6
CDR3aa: CSARARGVGSPLHF
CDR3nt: TGCAGTGCTAGAGCCAGGGGGGTCGGTTCACCCCTCCACTTT

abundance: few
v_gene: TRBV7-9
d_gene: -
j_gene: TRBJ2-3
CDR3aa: CASSLLVVSLSTDTQYF
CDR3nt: TGTGCCAGCAGCTTATTGGTCGTTAGCCTCAGCACAGATACGCAGTATTTT

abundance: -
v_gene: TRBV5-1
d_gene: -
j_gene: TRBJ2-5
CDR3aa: CASSPLAYQETQYF
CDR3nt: TGCGCCAGCAGCCCCCTAGCGTATCAAGAGACCCAGTACTTC

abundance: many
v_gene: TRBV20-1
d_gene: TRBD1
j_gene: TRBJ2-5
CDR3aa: CSARQGQETQYF
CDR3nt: TGCAGTGCAAGACAGGGCCAGGAGACCCAGTACTTC

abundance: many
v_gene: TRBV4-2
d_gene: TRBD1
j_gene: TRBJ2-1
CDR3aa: CASSQRGRAYNEQFF
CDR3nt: TGTGCCAGCAGCCAAAGGGGGCGGGCCTACAATGAGCAGTTCTTC